This TCR beta chain was documented in a study of OX40 agonist ivuxolimab in advanced cancers. Across the whole study: Allowance was made for prior anti-PD-1, anti-PD-L1 or anti-CTLA-4 therapy, and about 40% had some. General study points: Compared with others, partial responders at 0.1-3.0 mg/kg displayed clonal expansion among the lowest.

As concerns this clone: Its antigen remains unknown.

The repertoire was sequenced with immunoSEQ multiplex PCR; TCRdb's copy has only in-frame clones and lacks some. The table has about 81,000 clones, approximately 94% seen once; the top ten hold 14%. CDR1 and CDR2 from the germline V gene are MNHEY and SVGAGI. J was trimmed by 4 bases and V by 2 bases; bases with no gene match: 6. CDR3 length equals 15 residues. This receptor was identified in an adult with an advanced solid tumor such as melanoma, head and neck, liver or kidney cancer. Material: CD4+ or CD8+ T cells sorted from blood, obtained in a trial of the OX40 agonist ivuxolimab. The rearrangement links TRBV6-5 to TRBJ2-7; TRBD2 matches at 9 bases. The CDR3 is CASSYLPSGAYEQYF. CDR3 coding DNA: TGTGCCAGCAGTTACCTCCCTAGCGGGGCTTACGAGCAGTACTTC.